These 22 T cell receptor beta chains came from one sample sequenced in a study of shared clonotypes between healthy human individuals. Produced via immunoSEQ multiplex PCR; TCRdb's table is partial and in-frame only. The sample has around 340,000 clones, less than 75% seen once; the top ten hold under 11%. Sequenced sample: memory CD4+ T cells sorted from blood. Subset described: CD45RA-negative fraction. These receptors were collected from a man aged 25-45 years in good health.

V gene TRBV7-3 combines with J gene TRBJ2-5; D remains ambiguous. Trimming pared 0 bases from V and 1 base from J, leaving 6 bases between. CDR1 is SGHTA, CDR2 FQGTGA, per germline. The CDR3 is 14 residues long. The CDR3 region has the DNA TGTGCCAGCAGCTTAACTGGCCCCCAAGAGACCCAGTACTTC. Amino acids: CASSLTGPQETQYF.

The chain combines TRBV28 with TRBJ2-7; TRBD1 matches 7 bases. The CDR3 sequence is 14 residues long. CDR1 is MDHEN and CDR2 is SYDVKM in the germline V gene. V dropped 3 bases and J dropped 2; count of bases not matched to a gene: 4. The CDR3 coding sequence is TGTGCCAGCAGTTTTCCGGGACAGACCTACGAGCAGTACTTC. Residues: CASSFPGQTYEQYF. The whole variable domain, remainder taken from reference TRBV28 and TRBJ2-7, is DVKVTQSSRYLVKRTGEKVFLECVQDMDHENMFWYRQDPGLGLRLIYFSYDVKMKEKGDIPEGYSVSREKKERFSLILESASTNQTSMYLCASSFPGQTYEQYFGPGTRLTVT.

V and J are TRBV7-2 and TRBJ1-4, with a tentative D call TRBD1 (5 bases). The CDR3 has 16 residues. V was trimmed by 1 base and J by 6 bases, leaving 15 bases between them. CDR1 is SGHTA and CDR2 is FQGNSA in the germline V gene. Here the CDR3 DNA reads TGTGCCAGCAGCTTAGTCGGCGGGCCGGGGGATGAAAAACTGTTTTTT. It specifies CASSLVGGPGDEKLFF.

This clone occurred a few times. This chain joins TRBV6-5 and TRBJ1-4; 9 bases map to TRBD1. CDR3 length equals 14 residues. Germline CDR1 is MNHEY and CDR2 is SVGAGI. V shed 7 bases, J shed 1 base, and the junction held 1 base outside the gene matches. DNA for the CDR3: TGTGCCAGCAAGACAGGGGGAACTAATGAAAAACTGTTTTTT. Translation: CASKTGGTNEKLFF.

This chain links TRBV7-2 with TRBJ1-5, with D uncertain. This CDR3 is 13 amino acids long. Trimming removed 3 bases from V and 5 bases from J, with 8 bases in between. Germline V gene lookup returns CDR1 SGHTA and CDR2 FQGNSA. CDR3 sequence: CASSFSDHQPQHF. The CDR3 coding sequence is TGTGCCAGCAGCTTTTCGGATCATCAGCCCCAGCATTTT.

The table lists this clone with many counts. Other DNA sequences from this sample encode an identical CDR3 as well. The CDR3 bases are TGTGCCAGCAGTGCCACGAACACCGGGGAGCTGTTTTTT. This encodes CASSATNTGELFF. The chain combines TRBV6-4 with TRBJ2-2, with D unresolved. The ends were cut back, 4 bases at V and 0 bases at J, with 3 bases in the middle. Germline lookup yields CDR1 MRHNA and CDR2 SNTAGT. CDR3 size: 13 residues.

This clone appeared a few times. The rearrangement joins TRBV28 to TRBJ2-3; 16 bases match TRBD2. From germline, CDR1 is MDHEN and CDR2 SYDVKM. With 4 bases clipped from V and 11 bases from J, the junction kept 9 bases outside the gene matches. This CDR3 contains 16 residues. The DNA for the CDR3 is TGTGCCAGCAGTTCCGGGACTAGCGGGAGGGGAAAGGGGCAGTATTTT. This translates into CASSSGTSGRGKGQYF.

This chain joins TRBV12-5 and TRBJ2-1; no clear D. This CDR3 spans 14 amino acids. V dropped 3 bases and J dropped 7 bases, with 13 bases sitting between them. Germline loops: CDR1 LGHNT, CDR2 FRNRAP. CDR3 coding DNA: TGTGCTAGTGGTTTATATGGGGTAGGGAATGAGCAGTTCTTC. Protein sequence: CASGLYGVGNEQFF. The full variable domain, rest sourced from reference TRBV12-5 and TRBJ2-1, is DARVTQTPRHKVTEMGQEVTMRCQPILGHNTVFWYRQTMMQGLELLAYFRNRAPLDDSGMPKDRFSAEMPDATLATLKIQPSEPRDSAVYFCASGLYGVGNEQFFGPGTRLTVL.

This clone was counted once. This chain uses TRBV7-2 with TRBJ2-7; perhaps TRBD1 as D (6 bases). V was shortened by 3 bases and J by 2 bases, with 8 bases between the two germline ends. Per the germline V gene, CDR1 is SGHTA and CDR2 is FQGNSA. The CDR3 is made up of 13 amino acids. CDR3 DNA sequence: TGTGCCAGCAGCTTTAGGACAGCCTACGAGCAGTACTTC. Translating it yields CASSFRTAYEQYF.

The CDR3 region is CASSKGHALEQYF. The DNA for the CDR3 is TGTGCCAGCAGCAAGGGCCATGCCCTCGAGCAGTACTTC. The genes are TRBV9 and TRBJ2-7; D is unclear. V lost 4 bases and J lost 6, with 14 bases in between. This CDR3 contains 13 residues. The germline V gene has CDR1 SGDLS and CDR2 YYNGEE.

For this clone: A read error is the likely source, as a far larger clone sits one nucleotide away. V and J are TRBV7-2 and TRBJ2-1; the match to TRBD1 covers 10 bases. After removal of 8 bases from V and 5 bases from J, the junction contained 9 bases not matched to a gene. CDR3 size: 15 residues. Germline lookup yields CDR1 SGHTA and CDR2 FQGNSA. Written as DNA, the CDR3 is TGTGCCAGCGGCCCGGACAGGGGGTTCCACAATGAGCAGTTCTTC. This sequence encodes CASGPDRGFHNEQFF.

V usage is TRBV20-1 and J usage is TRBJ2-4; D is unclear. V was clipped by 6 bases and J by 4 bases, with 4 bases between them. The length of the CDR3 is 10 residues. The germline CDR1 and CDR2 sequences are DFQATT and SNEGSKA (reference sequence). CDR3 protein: CSAWKNIQYF. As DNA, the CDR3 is TGCAGTGCGTGGAAAAACATTCAGTACTTC.

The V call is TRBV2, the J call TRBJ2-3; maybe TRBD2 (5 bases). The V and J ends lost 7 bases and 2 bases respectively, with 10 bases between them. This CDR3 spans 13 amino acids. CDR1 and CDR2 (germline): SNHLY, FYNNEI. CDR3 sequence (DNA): TGTGCCAGCATCTGGCGGGCCACAGATACGCAGTATTTT. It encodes CASIWRATDTQYF. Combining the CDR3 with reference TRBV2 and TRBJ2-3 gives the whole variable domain EPEVTQTPSHQVTQMGQEVILRCVPISNHLYFYWYRQILGQKVEFLVSFYNNEISEKSEIFDDQFSVERPDGSNFTLKIRSTKLEDSAMYFCASIWRATDTQYFGPGTRLTVL.

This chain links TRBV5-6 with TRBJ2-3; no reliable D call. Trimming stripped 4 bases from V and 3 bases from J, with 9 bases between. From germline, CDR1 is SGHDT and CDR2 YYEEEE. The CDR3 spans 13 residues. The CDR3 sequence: CASSPDRTDTQYF. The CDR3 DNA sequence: TGTGCCAGCAGCCCGGACCGGACAGATACGCAGTATTTT.

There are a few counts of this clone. The CDR3 is CASSARFSEYNEQFF. The CDR3 DNA is TGTGCCAGCAGCGCCCGATTCTCGGAGTACAATGAGCAGTTCTTC. The V and J genes are TRBV9 and TRBJ2-1; D remains unclear. The CDR3 is made up of 15 amino acids. The germline CDR1 and CDR2 sequences are SGDLS and YYNGEE. Trimming left V 3 bases short and J 4 bases short, with 14 bases between.

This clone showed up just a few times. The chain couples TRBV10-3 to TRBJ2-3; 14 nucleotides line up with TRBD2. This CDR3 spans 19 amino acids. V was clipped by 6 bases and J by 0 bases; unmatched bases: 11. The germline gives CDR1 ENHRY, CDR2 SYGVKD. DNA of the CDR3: TGTGCCATCAGCTCTGGACTAGCGGGAGGACAATCTAGCACAGATACGCAGTATTTT. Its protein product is CAISSGLAGGQSSTDTQYF.

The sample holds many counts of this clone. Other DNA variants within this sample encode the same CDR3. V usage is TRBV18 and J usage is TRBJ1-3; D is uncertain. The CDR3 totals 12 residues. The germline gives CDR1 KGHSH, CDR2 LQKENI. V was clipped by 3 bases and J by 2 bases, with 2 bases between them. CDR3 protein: CASSPAGNTIYF. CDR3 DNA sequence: TGTGCCAGCTCACCGGCTGGAAACACCATATATTTT.

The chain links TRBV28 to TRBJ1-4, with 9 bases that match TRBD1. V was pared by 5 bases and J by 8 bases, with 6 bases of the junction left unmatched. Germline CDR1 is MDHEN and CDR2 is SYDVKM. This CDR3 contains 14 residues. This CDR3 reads CASSTGTGKEKLFF. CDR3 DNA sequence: TGTGCCAGCAGTACCGGGACAGGGAAGGAAAAACTGTTTTTT.

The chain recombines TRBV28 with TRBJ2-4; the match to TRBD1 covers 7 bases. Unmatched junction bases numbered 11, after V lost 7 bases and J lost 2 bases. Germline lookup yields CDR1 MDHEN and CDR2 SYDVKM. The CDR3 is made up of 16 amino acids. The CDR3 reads CASIHRGAGPKNIQYF. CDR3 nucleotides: TGTGCCAGCATCCACAGGGGCGCTGGGCCCAAAAACATTCAGTACTTC.

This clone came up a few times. CDR3 protein: CAITGAGVGGYTF. The CDR3 DNA follows: TGTGCCATCACCGGGGCAGGGGTAGGGGGCTACACCTTC. V gene TRBV10-3 combines with J gene TRBJ1-2; perhaps TRBD1 as D (6 bases). Germline CDR1 is ENHRY and CDR2 is SYGVKD. The V end was cut by 7 bases, the J end by 8 bases, with 17 bases between. The CDR3 runs to 13 residues.

CDR3 in DNA: TGTGCCAGTAGTATCCCGGAGAACTATGGCTACACCTTC. This encodes CASSIPENYGYTF. V is TRBV19 and J is TRBJ1-2, with D hard to call. The germline gives CDR1 LNHDA, CDR2 SQIVND (reference sequence). V gave up 3 bases and J gave up 2 bases, with 7 bases separating them. The CDR3 extends over 13 amino acids.

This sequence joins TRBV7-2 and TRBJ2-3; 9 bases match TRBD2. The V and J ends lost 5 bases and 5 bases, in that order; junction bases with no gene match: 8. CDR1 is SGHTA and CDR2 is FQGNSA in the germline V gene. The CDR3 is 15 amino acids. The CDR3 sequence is CASSPRTSEKDTQYF. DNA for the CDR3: TGTGCCAGCAGCCCCCGGACTAGCGAGAAAGATACGCAGTATTTT. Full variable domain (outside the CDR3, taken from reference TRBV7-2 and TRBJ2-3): GAGVSQSPSNKVTEKGKDVELRCDPISGHTALYWYRQSLGQGLEFLIYFQGNSAPDKSGLPSDRFSAERTGGSVSTLTIQRTQQEDSAVYLCASSPRTSEKDTQYFGPGTRLTVL.